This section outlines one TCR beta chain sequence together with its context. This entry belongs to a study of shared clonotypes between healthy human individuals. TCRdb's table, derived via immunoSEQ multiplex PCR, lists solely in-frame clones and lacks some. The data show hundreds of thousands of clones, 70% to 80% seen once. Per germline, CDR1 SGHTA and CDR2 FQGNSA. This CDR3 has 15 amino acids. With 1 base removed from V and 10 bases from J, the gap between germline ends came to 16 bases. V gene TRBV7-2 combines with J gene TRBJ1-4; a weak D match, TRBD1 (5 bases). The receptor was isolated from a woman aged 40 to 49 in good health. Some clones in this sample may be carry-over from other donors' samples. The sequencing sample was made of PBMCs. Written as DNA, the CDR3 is TGTGCCAGCAGCTTAGAAGTCGGGGCTGCGGGAAAACTGTTTTTT. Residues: CASSLEVGAAGKLFF. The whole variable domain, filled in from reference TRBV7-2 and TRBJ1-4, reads GAGVSQSPSNKVTEKGKDVELRCDPISGHTALYWYRQSLGQGLEFLIYFQGNSAPDKSGLPSDRFSAERTGGSVSTLTIQRTQQEDSAVYLCASSLEVGAAGKLFFGSGTQLSVL.